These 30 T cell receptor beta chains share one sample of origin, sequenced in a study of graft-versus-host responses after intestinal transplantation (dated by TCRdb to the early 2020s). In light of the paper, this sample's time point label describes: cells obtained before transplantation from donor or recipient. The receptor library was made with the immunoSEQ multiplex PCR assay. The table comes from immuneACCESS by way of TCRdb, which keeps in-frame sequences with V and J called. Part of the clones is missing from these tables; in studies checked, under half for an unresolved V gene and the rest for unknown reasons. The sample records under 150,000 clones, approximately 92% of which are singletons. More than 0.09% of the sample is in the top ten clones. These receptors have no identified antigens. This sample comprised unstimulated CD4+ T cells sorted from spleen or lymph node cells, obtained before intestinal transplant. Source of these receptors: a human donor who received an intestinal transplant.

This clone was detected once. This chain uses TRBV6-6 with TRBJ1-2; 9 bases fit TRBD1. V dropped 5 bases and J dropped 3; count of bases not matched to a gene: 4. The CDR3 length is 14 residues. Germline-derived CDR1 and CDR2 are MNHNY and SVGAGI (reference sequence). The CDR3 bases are TGTGCCAGCAGTGGACAGGGGTTGGACTATGGCTACACCTTC. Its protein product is CASSGQGLDYGYTF.

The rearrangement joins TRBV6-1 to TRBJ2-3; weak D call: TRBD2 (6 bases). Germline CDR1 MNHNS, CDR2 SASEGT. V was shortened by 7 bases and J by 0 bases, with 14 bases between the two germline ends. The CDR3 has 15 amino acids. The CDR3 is CASTPWEVSTDTQYF. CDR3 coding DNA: TGTGCCAGCACTCCCTGGGAGGTTAGCACAGATACGCAGTATTTT.

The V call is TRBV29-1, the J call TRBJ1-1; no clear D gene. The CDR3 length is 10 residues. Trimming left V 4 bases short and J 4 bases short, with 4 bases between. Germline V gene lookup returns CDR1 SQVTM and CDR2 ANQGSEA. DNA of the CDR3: TGCAGCGTTGTGGGCACTGAAGCTTTCTTT. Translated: CSVVGTEAFF.

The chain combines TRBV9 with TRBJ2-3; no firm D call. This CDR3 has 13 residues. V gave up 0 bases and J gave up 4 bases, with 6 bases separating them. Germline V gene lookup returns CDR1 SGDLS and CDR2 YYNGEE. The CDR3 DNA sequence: TGTGCCAGCAGCGTAGCGCAGGCAGATACGCAGTATTTT. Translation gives CASSVAQADTQYF.

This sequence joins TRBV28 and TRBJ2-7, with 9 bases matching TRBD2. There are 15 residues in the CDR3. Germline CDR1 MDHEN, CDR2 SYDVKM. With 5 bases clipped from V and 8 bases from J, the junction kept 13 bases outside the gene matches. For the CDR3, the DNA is TGTGCCAGCAGTCCAACCGGGACTAGCTTTGTTAAGCAGTACTTC. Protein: CASSPTGTSFVKQYF.

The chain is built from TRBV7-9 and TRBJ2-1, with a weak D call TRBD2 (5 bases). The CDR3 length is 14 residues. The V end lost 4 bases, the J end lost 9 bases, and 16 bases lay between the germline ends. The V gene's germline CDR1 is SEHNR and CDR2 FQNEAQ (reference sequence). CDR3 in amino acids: CASSSKGSVGEQFF. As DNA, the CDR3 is TGTGCCAGCAGCTCGAAAGGTAGCGTAGGTGAGCAGTTCTTC.

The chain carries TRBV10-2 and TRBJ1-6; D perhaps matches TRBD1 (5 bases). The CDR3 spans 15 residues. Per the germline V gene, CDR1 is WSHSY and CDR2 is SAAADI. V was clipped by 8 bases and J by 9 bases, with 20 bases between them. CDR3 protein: CASGGLRSGGSPLHF. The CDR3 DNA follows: TGCGCCAGCGGTGGCCTGCGATCGGGGGGTTCACCCCTCCACTTT.

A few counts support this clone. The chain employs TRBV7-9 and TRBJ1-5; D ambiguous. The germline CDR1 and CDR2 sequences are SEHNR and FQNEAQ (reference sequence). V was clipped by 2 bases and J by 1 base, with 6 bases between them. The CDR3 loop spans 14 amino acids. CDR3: CASSLMGSNQPQHF. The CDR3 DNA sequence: TGTGCCAGCAGCTTAATGGGGAGCAATCAGCCCCAGCATTTT.

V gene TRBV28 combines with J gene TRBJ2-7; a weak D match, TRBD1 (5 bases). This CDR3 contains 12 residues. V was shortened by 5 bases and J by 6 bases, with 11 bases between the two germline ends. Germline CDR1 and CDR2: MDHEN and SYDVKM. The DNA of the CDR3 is TGTGCCAGCAGTGACAGCAAAGGCGAGCAGTACTTC. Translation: CASSDSKGEQYF.

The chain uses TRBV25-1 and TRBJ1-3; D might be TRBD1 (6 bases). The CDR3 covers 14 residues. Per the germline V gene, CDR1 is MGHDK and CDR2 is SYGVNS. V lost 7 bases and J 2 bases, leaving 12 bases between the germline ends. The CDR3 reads CASIGTGPGNTIYF. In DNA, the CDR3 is TGTGCCAGCATAGGAACAGGGCCTGGAAACACCATATATTTT.

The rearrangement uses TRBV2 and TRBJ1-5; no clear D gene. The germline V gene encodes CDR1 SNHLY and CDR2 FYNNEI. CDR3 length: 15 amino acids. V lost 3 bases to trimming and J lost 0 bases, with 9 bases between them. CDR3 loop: CASSDRLLSNQPQHF. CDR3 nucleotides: TGTGCCAGCAGTGACAGGCTACTTAGCAATCAGCCCCAGCATTTT. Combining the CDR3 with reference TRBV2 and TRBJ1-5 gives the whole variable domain EPEVTQTPSHQVTQMGQEVILRCVPISNHLYFYWYRQILGQKVEFLVSFYNNEISEKSEIFDDQFSVERPDGSNFTLKIRSTKLEDSAMYFCASSDRLLSNQPQHFGDGTRLSIL.

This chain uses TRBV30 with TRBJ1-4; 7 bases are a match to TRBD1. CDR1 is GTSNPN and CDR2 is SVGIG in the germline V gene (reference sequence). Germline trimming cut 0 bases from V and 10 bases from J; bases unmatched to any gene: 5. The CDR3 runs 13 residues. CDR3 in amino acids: CAWSVTGTAKLFF. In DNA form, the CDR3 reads TGTGCCTGGAGTGTTACCGGGACAGCAAAACTGTTTTTT.

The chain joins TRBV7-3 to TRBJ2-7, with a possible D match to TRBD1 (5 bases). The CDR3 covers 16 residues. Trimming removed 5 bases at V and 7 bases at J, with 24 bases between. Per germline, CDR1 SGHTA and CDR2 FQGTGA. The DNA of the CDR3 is TGTGCCAGCAGCCCCGAACAGGTTTCCTCCCTACGAGAGCAGTACTTC. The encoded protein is CASSPEQVSSLREQYF.

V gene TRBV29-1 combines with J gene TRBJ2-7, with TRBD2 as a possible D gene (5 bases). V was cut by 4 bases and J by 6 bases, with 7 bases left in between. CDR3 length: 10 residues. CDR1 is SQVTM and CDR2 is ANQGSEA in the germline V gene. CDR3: CSVGTFEQYF. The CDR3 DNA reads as TGCAGCGTTGGGACTTTCGAGCAGTACTTC.

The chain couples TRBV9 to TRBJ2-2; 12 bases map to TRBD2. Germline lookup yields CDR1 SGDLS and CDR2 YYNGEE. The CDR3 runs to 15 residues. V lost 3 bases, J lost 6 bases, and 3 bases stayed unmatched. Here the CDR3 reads CASSARTSGAGELFF. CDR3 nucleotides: TGTGCCAGCAGCGCCCGGACTAGCGGGGCCGGGGAGCTGTTTTTT.

The CDR3 loop reads CAWSVIWWQFF. The CDR3 DNA reads TGTGCCTGGAGTGTAATCTGGTGGCAGTTCTTC. The chain is built from TRBV30 and TRBJ2-1; D is ambiguous. The CDR3 has 11 residues. From germline, CDR1 is GTSNPN and CDR2 SVGIG (reference sequence). With 0 bases removed from V and 12 bases from J, the gap between germline ends came to 9 bases.

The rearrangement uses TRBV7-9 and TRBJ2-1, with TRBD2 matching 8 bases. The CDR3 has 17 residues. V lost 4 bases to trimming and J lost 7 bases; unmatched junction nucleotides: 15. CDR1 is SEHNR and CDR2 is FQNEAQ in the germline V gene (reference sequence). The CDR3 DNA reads TGTGCCAGCAGCTCCTCCCTTACCAGCGGGAGTGCTAATGAGCAGTTCTTC. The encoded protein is CASSSSLTSGSANEQFF.

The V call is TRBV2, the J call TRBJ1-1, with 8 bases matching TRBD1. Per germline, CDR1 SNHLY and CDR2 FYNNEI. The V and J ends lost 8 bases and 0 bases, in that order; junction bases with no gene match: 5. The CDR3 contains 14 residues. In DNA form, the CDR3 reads TGTGCCAGCGGTGGACAGGGAGTGAACACTGAAGCTTTCTTT. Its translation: CASGGQGVNTEAFF.

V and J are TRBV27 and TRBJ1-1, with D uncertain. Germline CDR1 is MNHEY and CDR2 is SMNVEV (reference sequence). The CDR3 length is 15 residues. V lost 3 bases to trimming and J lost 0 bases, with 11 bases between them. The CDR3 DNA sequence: TGTGCCAGCAGTTTTCGCGCCCTTATGAACACTGAAGCTTTCTTT. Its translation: CASSFRALMNTEAFF.

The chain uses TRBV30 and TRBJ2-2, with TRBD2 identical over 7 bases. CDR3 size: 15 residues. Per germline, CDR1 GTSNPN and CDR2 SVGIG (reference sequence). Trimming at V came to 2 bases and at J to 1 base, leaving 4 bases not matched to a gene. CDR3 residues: CAWSSGGRNTGELFF. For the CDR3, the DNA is TGTGCCTGGAGTTCAGGCGGGAGGAACACCGGGGAGCTGTTTTTT. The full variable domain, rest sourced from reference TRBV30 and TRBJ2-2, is SQTIHQWPATLVQPVGSPLSLECTVEGTSNPNLYWYRQAAGRGLQLLFYSVGIGQISSEVPQNLSASRPQDRQFILSSKKLLLSDSGFYLCAWSSGGRNTGELFFGEGSRLTVL.

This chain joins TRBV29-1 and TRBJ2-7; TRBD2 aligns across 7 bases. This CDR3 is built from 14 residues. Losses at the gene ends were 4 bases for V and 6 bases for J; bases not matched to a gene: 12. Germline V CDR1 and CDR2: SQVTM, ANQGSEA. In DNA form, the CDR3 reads TGCAGCGTTGTATTGAGCGGGATCTCGGGCGAGCAGTACTTC. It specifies CSVVLSGISGEQYF.

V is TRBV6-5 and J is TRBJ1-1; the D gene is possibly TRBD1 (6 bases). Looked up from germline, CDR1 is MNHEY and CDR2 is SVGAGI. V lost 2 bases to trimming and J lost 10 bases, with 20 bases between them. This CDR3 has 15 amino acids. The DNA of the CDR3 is TGTGCCAGCAGTTACGGGACTAAACAGGGAATAAGAGCTTTCTTT. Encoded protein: CASSYGTKQGIRAFF.

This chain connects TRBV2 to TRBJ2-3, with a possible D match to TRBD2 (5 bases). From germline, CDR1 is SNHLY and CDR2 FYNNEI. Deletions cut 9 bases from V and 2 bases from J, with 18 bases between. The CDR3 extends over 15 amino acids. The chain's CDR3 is CASSRHAGSTDTQYF. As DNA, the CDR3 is TGTGCCAGTTCAAGACACGCGGGTTCCACAGATACGCAGTATTTT.

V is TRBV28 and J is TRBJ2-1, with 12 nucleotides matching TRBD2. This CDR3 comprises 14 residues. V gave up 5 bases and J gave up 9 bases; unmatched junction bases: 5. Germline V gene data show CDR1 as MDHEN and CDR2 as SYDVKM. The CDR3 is CASSPGLAGREQFF. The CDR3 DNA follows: TGTGCCAGCAGTCCGGGACTAGCGGGCCGTGAGCAGTTCTTC.

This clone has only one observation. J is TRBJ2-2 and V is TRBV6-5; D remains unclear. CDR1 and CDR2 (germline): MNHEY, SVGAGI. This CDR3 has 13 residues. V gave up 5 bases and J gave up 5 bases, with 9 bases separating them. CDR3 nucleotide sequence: TGTGCCAGCAGTCTCCTTAGGACCGGGGAGCTGTTTTTT. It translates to CASSLLRTGELFF.

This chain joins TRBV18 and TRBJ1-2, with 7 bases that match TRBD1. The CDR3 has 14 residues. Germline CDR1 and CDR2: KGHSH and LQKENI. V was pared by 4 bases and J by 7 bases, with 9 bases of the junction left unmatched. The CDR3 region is CASSRGGAIAGYTF. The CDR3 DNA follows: TGTGCCAGCTCACGAGGGGGCGCAATCGCTGGCTACACCTTC.

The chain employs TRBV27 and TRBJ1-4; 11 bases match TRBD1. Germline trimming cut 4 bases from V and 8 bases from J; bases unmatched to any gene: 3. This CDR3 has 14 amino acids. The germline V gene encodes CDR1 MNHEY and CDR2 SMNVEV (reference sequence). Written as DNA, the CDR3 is TGTGCCAGCAGTTCCGGGACAGGGGGGGAAAAACTGTTTTTT. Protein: CASSSGTGGEKLFF.

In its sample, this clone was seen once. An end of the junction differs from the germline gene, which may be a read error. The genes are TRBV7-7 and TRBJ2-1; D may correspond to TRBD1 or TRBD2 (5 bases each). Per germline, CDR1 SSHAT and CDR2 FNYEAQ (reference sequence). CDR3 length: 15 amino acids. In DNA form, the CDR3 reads TGTGCTAGCAGCCGGGACGGTACCAGCCCTAATGAGCAGTTCTTC. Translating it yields CASSRDGTSPNEQFF.

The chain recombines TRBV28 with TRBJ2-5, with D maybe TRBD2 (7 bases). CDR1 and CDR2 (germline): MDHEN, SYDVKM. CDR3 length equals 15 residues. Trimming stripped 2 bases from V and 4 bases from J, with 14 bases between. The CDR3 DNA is TGTGCCAGCAGTTTAAGGGAGGGCAGGGGAGAGACCCAGTACTTC. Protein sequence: CASSLREGRGETQYF.

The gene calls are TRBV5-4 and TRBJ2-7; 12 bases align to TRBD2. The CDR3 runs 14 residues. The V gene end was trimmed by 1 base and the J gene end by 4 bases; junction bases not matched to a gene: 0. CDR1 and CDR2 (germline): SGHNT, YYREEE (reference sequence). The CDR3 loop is CASSLTSGRYEQYF. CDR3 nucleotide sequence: TGTGCCAGCAGCTTGACTAGCGGGAGGTACGAGCAGTACTTC.